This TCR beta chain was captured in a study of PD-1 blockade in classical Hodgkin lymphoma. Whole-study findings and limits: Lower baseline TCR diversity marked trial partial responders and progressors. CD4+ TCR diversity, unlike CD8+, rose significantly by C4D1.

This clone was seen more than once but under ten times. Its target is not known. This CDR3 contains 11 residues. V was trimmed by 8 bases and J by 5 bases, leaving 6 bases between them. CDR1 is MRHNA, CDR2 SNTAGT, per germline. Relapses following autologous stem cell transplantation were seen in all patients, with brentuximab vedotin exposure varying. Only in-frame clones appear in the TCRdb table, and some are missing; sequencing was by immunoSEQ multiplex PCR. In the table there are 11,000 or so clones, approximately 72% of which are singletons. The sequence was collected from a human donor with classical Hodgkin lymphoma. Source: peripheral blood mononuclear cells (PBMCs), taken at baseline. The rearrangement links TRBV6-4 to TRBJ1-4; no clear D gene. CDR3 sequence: CASPVNEKLFF. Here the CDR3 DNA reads TGTGCCAGCCCAGTGAATGAAAAACTGTTTTTT.